This entry features one T cell receptor (beta chain) sequence. The data originate from a study of blood T cell repertoires in COVID-19. Only in-frame clones appear in the TCRdb table, and some are missing; sequencing was by immunoSEQ multiplex PCR. This table has a few hundred thousand clones, 87% appearing once. Germline CDR1 is SGHDT and CDR2 is YYEEEE. CDR3 size: 14 residues. With V trimmed by 5 bases and J by 5 bases, 4 bases remained unmatched. The V gene is TRBV5-6, the J gene TRBJ2-5; 12 bases are a match to TRBD1. This clonotype originated in a young woman who had recovered from COVID-19. Source material: PBMCs or T cells enriched from blood (not recorded which). The CDR3: CASRGTGGGETQYF. The CDR3 DNA sequence: TGTGCCAGCAGGGGGACAGGGGGCGGTGAGACCCAGTACTTC.